This TCR beta chain was identified during a study of blood T cell repertoires in COVID-19. This clone was found a few times. The CDR3 sequence is 15 residues long. CDR1 LNHDA and CDR2 SQIVND come from the germline V gene (reference sequence). V lost 3 bases and J lost 6, with 15 bases in between. Libraries were prepared by immunoSEQ multiplex PCR; TCRdb keeps only in-frame clonotypes and omits some of them. The sample includes about 150,000 clones, 65% to 85% seen only once; the top ten take about 5%. The clonotype originates from a man aged 65 to 85 who had been exposed to COVID-19. V gene TRBV19 combines with J gene TRBJ1-5; D perhaps matches TRBD1 (5 bases). Sample: PBMCs or T cells enriched from blood (not recorded which). The CDR3 spells CASSIGSGEGQPQHF. CDR3 in DNA: TGTGCCAGTAGTATCGGTTCGGGGGAAGGTCAGCCCCAGCATTTT.